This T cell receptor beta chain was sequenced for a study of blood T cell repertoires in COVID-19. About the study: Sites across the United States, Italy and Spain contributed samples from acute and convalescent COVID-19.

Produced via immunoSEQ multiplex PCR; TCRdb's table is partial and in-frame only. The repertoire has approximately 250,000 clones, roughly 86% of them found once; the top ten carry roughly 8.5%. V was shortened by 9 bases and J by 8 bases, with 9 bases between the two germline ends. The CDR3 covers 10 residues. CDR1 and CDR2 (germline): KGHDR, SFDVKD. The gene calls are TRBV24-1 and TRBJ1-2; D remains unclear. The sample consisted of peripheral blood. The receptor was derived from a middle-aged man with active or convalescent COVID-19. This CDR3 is CATVPEGYTF. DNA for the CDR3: TGTGCCACCGTTCCAGAAGGCTACACCTTC.